The clone carrying this TCR beta chain has a count of ten or more. Its antigen is unidentified. The sample is drawn from a study of spatial heterogeneity in lung cancer. On the study more broadly: In the raw reads, each unique TCR and UMI combination was present more than ten times on average.

Whole-study findings and limits: Ubiquitous expanded tumor TCRs surfaced in blood more at resection than they did at follow-up.

TCRdb processed the 5' RACE reads anew with MiXCR; each CDR3 protein has one entry. The table has tens of thousands of distinct CDR3 sequences, 12% seen once. Time point denoted: sample taken at primary tumor resection. Samples were obtained from 70 or so donors, all untreated early-stage non-small cell lung cancer patients. Without sorting, whole RNA was sequenced from tumor, nontumor lung or frozen PBMC. The CDR3 is 12 residues long. CDR1 and CDR2 from the germline V gene are MNHNY and SVGAGI (reference sequence). Trimming cost V 8 bases and J 5 bases, with 13 bases left between them. The source of this sequence is a male donor with early-stage non-small cell lung cancer. The J gene is TRBJ2-7, the V gene TRBV6-6, with D hard to call. The source material was PBMCs, sampled at surgery. The CDR3: CASGLLTDEQYF. For the CDR3, the DNA is TGTGCCAGCGGCCTGTTGACCGACGAGCAGTACTTC.